The clone carrying this T cell receptor beta chain was seen more than once but under ten times. The antigen remains undetermined. V was shortened by 5 bases and J by 2 bases, with 18 bases between the two germline ends. CDR1 is MNHEY and CDR2 is SMNVEV in the germline V gene (reference sequence). This CDR3 region has 16 residues. This sample was taken from a study of response to subunit inactivated influenza vaccine. Broader study findings: Each seasonal influenza vaccination recruits few new T cells, the authors suggested.

Each CDR3 protein is one row after TCRdb ran MiXCR on the RT-PCR reads. The table includes approximately 680,000 distinct CDR3 sequences, approximately 15% detected once. This clonotype was sampled from a man aged 45-60 years who received an inactivated influenza vaccine. This specimen consisted of PBMCs from blood, obtained 11 to 12 days after vaccination. The gene calls are TRBV27 and TRBJ1-2; D is possibly TRBD1 (5 bases). The CDR3 reads CASSARLTAANYGYTF. The DNA for the CDR3 is TGTGCCAGCAGTGCCAGATTGACAGCAGCAAACTATGGCTACACCTTC.